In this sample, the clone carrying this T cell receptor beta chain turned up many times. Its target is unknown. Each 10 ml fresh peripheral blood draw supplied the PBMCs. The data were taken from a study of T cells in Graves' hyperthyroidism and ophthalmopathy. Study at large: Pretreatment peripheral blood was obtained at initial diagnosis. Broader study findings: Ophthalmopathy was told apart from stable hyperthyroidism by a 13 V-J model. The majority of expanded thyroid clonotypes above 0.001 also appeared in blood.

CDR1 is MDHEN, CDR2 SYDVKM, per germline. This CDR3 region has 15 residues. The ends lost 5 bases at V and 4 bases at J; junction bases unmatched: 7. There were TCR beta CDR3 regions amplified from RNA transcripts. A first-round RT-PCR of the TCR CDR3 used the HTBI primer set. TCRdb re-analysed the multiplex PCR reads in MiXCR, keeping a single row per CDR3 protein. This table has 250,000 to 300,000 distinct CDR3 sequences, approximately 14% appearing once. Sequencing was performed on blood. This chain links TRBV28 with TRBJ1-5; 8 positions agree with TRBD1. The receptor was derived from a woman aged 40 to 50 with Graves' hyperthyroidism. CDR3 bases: TGTGCCAGCAGTCTCCCCGACAGGGGAAATCAGCCCCAGCATTTT. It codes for CASSLPDRGNQPQHF.